This T cell receptor (beta chain) stems from a study of Ad26.COV2.S vaccination and SARS-CoV-2 variants. The overall study: The donor was enrolled in the Ad26.COV2.S arm of the COV1001 trial.

Findings and caveats of the study: TCR breadth and depth analyses may have underestimated total T cell responses.

A word on this clone: Its specificity is not known.

Treatment denoted: 15 to 20 received Ad26.COV2.S at low or high dose, single or two shots; about 5 received placebo; per-sample allocation not given. The investigators took samples on day 63 after the first vaccine or placebo injection. Recruitment in Boston yielded a donor of adult age, 18-55 years. The vaccine delivered Wuhan-strain SARS-CoV-2 spike through an Ad26 vector. Produced via immunoSEQ multiplex PCR; TCRdb's table is partial and in-frame only. The table includes about 220,000 clones, roughly 90% detected once. Sample: peripheral blood, taken in a trial of Ad26.COV2.S vaccine versus placebo. The sequence was collected from a person aged 18 to 65 who received the Ad26.COV2.S COVID-19 vaccine or a placebo.

CDR3 sequence: CASSFSGSEQFF. The CDR3 DNA reads TGTGCCAGCAGCTTTAGCGGGAGTGAGCAGTTCTTC. J is TRBJ2-1 and V is TRBV7-9; TRBD2 matches 9 bases. Germline CDR1 reads SEHNR; CDR2 reads FQNEAQ (reference sequence). The CDR3 loop spans 12 amino acids. With V trimmed by 3 bases and J by 9 bases, 0 bases remained unmatched.